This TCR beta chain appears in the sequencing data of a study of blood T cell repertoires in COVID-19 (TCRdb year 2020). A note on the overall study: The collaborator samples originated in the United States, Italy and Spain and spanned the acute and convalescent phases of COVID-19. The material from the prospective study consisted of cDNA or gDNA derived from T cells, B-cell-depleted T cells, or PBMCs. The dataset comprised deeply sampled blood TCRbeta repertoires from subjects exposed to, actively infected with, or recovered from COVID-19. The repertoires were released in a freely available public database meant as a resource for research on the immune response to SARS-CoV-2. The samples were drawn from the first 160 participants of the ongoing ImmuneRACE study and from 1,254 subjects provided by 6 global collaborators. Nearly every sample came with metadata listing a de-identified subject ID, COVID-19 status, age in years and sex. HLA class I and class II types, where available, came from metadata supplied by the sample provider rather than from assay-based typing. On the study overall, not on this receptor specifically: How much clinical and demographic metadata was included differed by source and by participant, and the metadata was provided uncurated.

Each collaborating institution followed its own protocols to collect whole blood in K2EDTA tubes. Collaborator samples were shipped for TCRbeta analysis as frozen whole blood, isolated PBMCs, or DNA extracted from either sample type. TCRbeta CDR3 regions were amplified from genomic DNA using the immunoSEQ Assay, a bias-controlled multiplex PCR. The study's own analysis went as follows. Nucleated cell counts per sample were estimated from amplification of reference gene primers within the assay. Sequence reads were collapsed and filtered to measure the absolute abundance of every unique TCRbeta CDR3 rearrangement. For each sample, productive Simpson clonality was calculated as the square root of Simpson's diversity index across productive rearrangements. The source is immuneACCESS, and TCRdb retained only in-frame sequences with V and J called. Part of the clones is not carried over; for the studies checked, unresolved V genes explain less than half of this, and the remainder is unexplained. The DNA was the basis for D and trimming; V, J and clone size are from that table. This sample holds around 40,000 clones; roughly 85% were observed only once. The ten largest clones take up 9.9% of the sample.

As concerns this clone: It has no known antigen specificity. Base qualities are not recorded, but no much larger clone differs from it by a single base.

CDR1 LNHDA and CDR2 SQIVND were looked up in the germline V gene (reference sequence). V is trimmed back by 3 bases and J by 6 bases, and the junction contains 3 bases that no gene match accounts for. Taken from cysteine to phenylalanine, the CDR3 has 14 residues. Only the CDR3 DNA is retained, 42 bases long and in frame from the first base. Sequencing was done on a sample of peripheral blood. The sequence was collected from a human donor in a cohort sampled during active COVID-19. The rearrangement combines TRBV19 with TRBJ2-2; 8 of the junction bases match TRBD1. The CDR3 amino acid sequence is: CASSMDRVAGELFF. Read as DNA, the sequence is TGTGCCAGTAGTATGGACAGGGTCGCCGGGGAGCTGTTTTTT.